Listed here is a single TCR beta chain. Its antigen is unknown. The entry originates in a study of cytomegalovirus exposure and HLA in healthy donors. The CDR3 extends over 14 amino acids. V lost 4 bases to trimming and J lost 4 bases, with 13 bases between them. The germline V gene encodes CDR1 SQVTM and CDR2 ANQGSEA. Findings and limits, study-wide: With later analysis, a missense DCLRE1C variant became linked to TCR beta V- and J-gene trimming. Later analysis showed TCR association rates varying by HLA locus, highest for DRB1 and lowest for HLA-C.

PCR involved 60 Vbeta and 13 Jbeta primers. The method was immunoSEQ multiplex PCR; TCRdb's version includes in-frame clones alone and lacks a portion of them. This sample's table reports around 140,000 clones. The receptor's source is a woman aged 40 to 50 in good health and CMV-seropositive. The sample was PBMCs. This chain joins TRBV29-1 and TRBJ2-2, with no clear D. CDR3 in DNA: TGCAGCGTTGTAATCCGGGTGAGCACCGGGGAGCTGTTTTTT. Protein product: CSVVIRVSTGELFF.